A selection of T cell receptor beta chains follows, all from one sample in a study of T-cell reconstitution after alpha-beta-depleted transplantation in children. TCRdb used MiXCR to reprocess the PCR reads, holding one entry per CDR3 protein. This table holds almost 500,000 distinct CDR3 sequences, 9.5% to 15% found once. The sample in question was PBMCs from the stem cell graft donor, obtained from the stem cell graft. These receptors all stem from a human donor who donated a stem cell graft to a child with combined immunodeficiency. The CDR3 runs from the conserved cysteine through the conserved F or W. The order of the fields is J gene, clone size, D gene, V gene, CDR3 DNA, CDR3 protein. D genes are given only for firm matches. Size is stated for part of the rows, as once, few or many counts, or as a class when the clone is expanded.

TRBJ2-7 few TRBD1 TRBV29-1 TGCAGCGTTGAAGATCACGAGGGGGCGGAGTACGAGCAGTACTTC CSVEDHEGAEYEQYF
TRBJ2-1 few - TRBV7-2 TGTGCCAGCAGCTCCAGTCGCTACTCTAGCGACGGGACTGAGCAGTTCTTC CASSSSRYSSDGTEQFF
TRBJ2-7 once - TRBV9 TGTGCCAGCAGCGTACTCGGGGAGGAAACGGCCTACGAGCAGTACTTC CASSVLGEETAYEQYF
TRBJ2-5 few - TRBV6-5 TGTGCCAGCAGTTACTCGAGGGGGAGCCTGACCCTGGAGACCCAGTACTTC CASSYSRGSLTLETQYF
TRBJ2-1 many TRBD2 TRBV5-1 TGCGCCAGCAGCTTTAGCGGGGCTGATTACAATGAGCAGTTCTTC CASSFSGADYNEQFF
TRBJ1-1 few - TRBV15 TGTGCCACCAGCTACGGACAGCCGAACACTGAAGCTTTCTTT CATSYGQPNTEAFF
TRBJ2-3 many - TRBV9 TGTGCCAGCAGCGTATTCGGGGATGGTACAGATACGCAGTATTTT CASSVFGDGTDTQYF
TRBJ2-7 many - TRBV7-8 TGTGCCAGCTACGGACGGGAACGGGACGAGCAGTACTTC CASYGRERDEQYF
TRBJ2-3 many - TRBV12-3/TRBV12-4 TGTGCCAGCAGTCGAGGACAGTTAACAGATACGCAGTATTTT CASSRGQLTDTQYF
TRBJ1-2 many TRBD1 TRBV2 TGTGCCAGCAGAGCAACGGGACAGGGTGTGGTTGGCTACACCTTC CASRATGQGVVGYTF
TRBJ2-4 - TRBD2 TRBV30 TGTGCCTGGAGTCAGGCTAGCGGGAGAGCCAAAAACATTCAGTACTTC CAWSQASGRAKNIQYF
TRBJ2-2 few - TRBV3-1 TGTGCCAGCAGCCAAGACAGGGTCGGGGAGCTGTTTTTT CASSQDRVGELFF
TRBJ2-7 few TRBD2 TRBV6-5 TGTGCCAGCAGTTATCGGACTAGTGGAGCCTACGAGCAGTACTTC CASSYRTSGAYEQYF
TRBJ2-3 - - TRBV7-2 TGTGCCAGCAGCTTAGTTGTCGGGCGAGACACAGATACGCAGTATTTT CASSLVVGRDTDTQYF
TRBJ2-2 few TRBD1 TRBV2 TGTGCCAGCAGTGAACAGGGGGCAGACCTGAACACCGGGGAGCTGTTTTTT CASSEQGADLNTGELFF
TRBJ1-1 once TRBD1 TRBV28 TGTGCCAGCAGCCATAACAGGGGGGAGAACACTGAAGCTTTCTTT CASSHNRGENTEAFF